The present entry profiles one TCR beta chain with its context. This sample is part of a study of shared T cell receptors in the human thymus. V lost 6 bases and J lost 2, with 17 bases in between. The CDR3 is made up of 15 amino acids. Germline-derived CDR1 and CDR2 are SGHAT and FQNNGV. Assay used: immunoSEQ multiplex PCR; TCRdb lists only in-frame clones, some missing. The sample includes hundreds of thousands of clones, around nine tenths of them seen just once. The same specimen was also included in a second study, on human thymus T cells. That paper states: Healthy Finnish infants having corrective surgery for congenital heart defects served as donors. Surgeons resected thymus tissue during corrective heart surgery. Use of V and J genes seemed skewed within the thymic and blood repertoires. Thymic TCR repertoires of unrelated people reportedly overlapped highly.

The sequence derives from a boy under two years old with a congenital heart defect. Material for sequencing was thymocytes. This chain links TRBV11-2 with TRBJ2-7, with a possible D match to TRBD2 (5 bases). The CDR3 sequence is CASRHQRASAYEQYF. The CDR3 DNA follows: TGTGCCAGCAGGCACCAGAGGGCTTCAGCCTACGAGCAGTACTTC.